This T cell receptor (beta chain) was identified in a study of OX40 agonist ivuxolimab in advanced cancers. Study-wide background: People who had prior anti-PD-1, anti-PD-L1 or anti-CTLA-4 therapy could take part, and approximately 44% had some.

This table comes from immunoSEQ multiplex PCR, and its TCRdb copy is limited to in-frame clones, with some not included. The profile shows tens of thousands of clones, roughly four fifths of them singletons. The germline V and J ends were trimmed by 6 bases and 4 bases, with 16 bases remaining between them. CDR3 length: 15 residues. Germline values: CDR1 LNHDA, CDR2 SQIVND (reference sequence). The chain carries TRBV19 and TRBJ1-5; D perhaps matches TRBD1 (5 bases). The sequenced sample was CD4+ or CD8+ T cells sorted from blood, obtained in a trial of the OX40 agonist ivuxolimab. The source is an adult with an advanced solid tumor such as melanoma, head and neck, liver or kidney cancer. The CDR3 region is CASSLAGYPNQPQHF. In DNA form, the CDR3 reads TGTGCCAGTAGCCTGGCAGGGTACCCGAATCAGCCCCAGCATTTT.